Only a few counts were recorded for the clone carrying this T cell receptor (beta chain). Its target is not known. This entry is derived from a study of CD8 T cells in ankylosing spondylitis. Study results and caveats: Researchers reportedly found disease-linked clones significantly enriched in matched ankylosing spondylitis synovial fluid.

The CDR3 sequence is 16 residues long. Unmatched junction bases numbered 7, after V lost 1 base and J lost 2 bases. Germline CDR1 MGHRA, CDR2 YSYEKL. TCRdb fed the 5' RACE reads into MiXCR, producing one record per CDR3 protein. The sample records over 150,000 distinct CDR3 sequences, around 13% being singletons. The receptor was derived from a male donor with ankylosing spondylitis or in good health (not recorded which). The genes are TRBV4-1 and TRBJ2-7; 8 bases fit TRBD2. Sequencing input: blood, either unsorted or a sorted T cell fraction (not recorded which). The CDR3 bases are TGCGCCAGCAGCCAAGGTCTACTAGCGGTACCCTACGAGCAGTACTTC. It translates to CASSQGLLAVPYEQYF.